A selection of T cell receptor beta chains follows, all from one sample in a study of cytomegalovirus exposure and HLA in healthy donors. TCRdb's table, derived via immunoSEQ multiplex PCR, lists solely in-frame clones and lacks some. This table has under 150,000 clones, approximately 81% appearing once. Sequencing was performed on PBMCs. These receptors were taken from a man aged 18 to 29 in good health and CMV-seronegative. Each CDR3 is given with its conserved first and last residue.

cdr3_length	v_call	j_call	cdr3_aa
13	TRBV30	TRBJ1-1	CAWIDRVNTEAFF
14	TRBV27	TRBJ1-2	CASSRRDRAGGYTF
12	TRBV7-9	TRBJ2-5	CASSSGGETQYF
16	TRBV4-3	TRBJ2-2	CASSRGRRGSAGELFF
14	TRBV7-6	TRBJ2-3	CASSLGRLSGGQYF
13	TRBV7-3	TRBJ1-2	CASSSLTGYGYTF
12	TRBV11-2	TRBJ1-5	CASSFGGQPQHF
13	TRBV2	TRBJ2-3	CARGSGGHLSQYF
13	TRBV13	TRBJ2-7	CASSPDTSYEQYF
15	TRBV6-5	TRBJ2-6	CASQPTGGPFDVLTF
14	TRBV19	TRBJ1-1	CASSISDLNTEAFF
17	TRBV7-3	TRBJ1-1	CASSFPGGVKPNTEAFF
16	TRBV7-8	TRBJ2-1	CASSLWGQGIYNEQFF
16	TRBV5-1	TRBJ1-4	CASSLWGPSTNEKLFF
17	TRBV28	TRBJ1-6	CASSAPRGGSYNSPLHF
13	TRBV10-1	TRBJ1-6	CATGDSNNSPLHF
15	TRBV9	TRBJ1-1	CASSAAGALNTEAFF
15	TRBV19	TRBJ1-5	CASSIFPGEGQPQHF
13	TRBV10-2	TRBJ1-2	CASSHRRGYGYTF
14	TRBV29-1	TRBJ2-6	CSVDDFGDRSVLTF
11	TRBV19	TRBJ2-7	CASTDRSEQYF
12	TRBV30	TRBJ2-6	CAWSTGLRGLTF
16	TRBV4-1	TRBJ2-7	CASSQDGLAGSYEQYF
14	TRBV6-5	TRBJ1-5	CASSLGGSNQPQHF
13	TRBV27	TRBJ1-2	CASRSTGGRGYTF
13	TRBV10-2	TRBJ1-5	CASAQGGDQPQHF
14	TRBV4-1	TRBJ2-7	CASSPGTAPYEQYF
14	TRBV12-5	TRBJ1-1	CASGLWLSGTEAFF
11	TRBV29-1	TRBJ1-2	CSAEDGYGYTF
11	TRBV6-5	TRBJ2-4	CASSRDSIQYF
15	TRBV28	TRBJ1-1	CASSFPFGTGDEAFF
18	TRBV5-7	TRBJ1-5	CASSLFGDRVQGNQPQHF
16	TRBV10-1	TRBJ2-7	CASSEYSWPGGYEQYF
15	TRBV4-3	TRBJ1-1	CASSQMDRVGTEAFF
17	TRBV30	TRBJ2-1	CAWSVRQEPRFWNEQFF
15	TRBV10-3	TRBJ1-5	CAISETGQPNQPQHF
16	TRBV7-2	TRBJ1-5	CASSLRRGRADQPQHF
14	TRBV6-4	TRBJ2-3	CASSDESHSDTQYF
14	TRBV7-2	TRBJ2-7	CASSLQSAFGEQYF
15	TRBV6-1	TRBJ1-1	CASTSRQGGNTEAFF
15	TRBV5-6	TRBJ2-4	CASSEEADRGKEGNF
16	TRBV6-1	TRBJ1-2	CASSEGLGLKVIGYTF
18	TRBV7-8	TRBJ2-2	CASSPPLAGGSKDGELFF
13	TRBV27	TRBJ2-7	CASSLYSPRGQYF
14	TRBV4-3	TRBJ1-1	CASSQDDRVAEAFF
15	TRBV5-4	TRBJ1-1	CASSNHRGRSTEAFF
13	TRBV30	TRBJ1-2	CAWERRLDYGYTF
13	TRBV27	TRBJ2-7	CASLPRNGYEQYF
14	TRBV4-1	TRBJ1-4	CASSATELNEKLFF
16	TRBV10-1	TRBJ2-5	CASSEKTSGPQETQYF
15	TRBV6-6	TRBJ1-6	CASRTYGTADSPLHF
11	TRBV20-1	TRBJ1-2	CSAFPFGGYTF
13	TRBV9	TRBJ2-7	CASSVRTSYEQYF